The text below deals with one T cell receptor (beta chain). Its antigen is undetermined. This specimen belongs to a study of CD8+ T cells in alopecia areata. Study-wide points: Scalp samples also yield sequences of resident alphabeta T cells from normal skin. Higher clonality was seen in lesional scalp than in normal scalp, especially in alopecia totalis/universalis.

RNA extraction was followed by reverse transcription into cDNA, which acted as the sequencing template. Assay: immunoSEQ multiplex PCR; the TCRdb copy retains only in-frame clones and omits some. The sample has approximately 150,000 clones, 75% to 90% seen once. CDR1 SQVTM and CDR2 ANQGSEA come from the germline V gene. Between the trimmed V and J ends, which lost 3 bases and 0 bases, there was a span of 9 bases. The CDR3 contains 15 residues. Sequenced material: CD8+ T cells sorted from blood, taken at week 0. This TCR derives from a human donor with alopecia areata. V gene TRBV29-1 combines with J gene TRBJ2-6, with D unclear. This CDR3 is CSVEIWSSGANVLTF. The CDR3 DNA reads TGCAGCGTTGAGATTTGGAGCTCTGGGGCCAACGTCCTGACTTTC.